Listed below are T cell receptor beta chains from one sample, sequenced in a study of shared clonotypes between healthy human individuals. The assay was immunoSEQ multiplex PCR, and TCRdb's table has in-frame clones only and misses some. The sample lists approximately 500,000 clones; over 75% were seen once. The sample consisted of PBMCs. The receptors here all came from a woman in her thirties or forties in good health. Some clones in this sample may be carry-over from other donors' samples. Each CDR3 is given with its conserved first and last residue. The D gene is left open where the match is weak. Not every row has a clone size; where given, it reads once, few, many or a size class.

v_gene	abundance	j_gene	d_gene	CDR3nt	CDR3aa
TRBV21-1	many	TRBJ2-7	NA	TGTGCCAGCAGCAAAGAGGGGGCGATTCGCGGCCCCAGCCACGAGCAGTACTTC	CASSKEGAIRGPSHEQYF
TRBV5-4	NA	TRBJ1-3	NA	TGTGCCAGCAGCGCCAGGGGAGGGAGCTCTGGAAACACCATATATTTT	CASSARGGSSGNTIYF
TRBV11-2	NA	TRBJ2-7	TRBD1	TGTGCCAGCAGCCCAACGACAGGGGCCTACGAGCAGTACTTC	CASSPTTGAYEQYF
TRBV27	many	TRBJ2-1	TRBD2	TGTGCCAGCAGTTACAGGCGGGAGGTTCCCAATGAGCAGTTCTTC	CASSYRREVPNEQFF
TRBV28	NA	TRBJ1-1	NA	TGTGCCAGCTCCCTTAGGGGACAAAAAAACACTGAAGCTTTCTTT	CASSLRGQKNTEAFF
TRBV18	NA	TRBJ2-5	TRBD1	TGTGCCAGCTCACCGAGGGGGCGCGTGGAGACCCAGTACTTC	CASSPRGRVETQYF
TRBV18	NA	TRBJ2-1	TRBD2	TGTGCCAGCTCAGGTGGGACTAGCGGGTACAATGAGCAGTTCTTC	CASSGGTSGYNEQFF
TRBV28	few	TRBJ2-1	NA	TGTGCCAGCAGTTTCCGCTACAATGAGCAGTTCTTC	CASSFRYNEQFF
TRBV5-1	NA	TRBJ2-1	TRBD2	TGCGCCAGCAGCTTCGGACTAGCGGGAGTTCGCTACAATGAGCAGTTCTTC	CASSFGLAGVRYNEQFF
TRBV5-1	few	TRBJ2-7	TRBD2	TGCGCCAGCAGCACCATGAGACTAGCGCCAACGAAAGGCTACGAGCAGTACTTC	CASSTMRLAPTKGYEQYF
TRBV14	once	TRBJ1-4	NA	TGTGCCAGCAGCCAACGCGGGGGCGAAAAACTGTTTTTT	CASSQRGGEKLFF
TRBV6-4	NA	TRBJ2-1	NA	TGTGCCAGCAGTGTAAGCCAGGGGGGCCACAATGAGCAGTTCTTC	CASSVSQGGHNEQFF
TRBV28	NA	TRBJ2-7	NA	TGTGCCAGCAGTTTAAGGCAAGGATCCTACGAGCAGTACTTC	CASSLRQGSYEQYF
TRBV7-3	NA	TRBJ2-5	NA	TGTGCCAGCAGCCGTACCTCGTCGGGAGAGACCCAGTACTTC	CASSRTSSGETQYF
TRBV15	NA	TRBJ2-3	NA	TGTGCCACCAGCAGAGCCAGCACAGATACGCAGTATTTT	CATSRASTDTQYF
TRBV5-6	NA	TRBJ2-3	TRBD1	TGTGCCAGCAGCCCCCCCGGACAGGGACTGCAGTATTTT	CASSPPGQGLQYF
TRBV4-1	NA	TRBJ2-7	TRBD2	TGCGCCAGCAGCCTTCCGACTAGCGGCGTCTCCTACGAGCAGTACTTC	CASSLPTSGVSYEQYF
TRBV6-6	NA	TRBJ2-7	NA	TGTGCCAGCAGTAAAGGGGTGCCGGGACTCCCCTGCGAGCAGTACTTC	CASSKGVPGLPCEQYF
TRBV19	NA	TRBJ2-2	NA	TGTGCCAGTGGGTGGAACACCGGGGAGCTGTTTTTT	CASGWNTGELFF
TRBV4-1	many	TRBJ2-1	TRBD2	TGCGCCAGCAGCCCAAAGGGTCTAGCGGGAGTCGATGAGCAGTTCTTC	CASSPKGLAGVDEQFF
TRBV7-3	NA	TRBJ2-2	TRBD1	TGTGCCAGCAGCCCCCGGCAGGGGGCTTTCACCGGGGAGCTGTTTTTT	CASSPRQGAFTGELFF
TRBV7-9	NA	TRBJ2-7	NA	TGTGCCAGCAGCTTAGCCTGGGGCTACGAGCAGTACTTC	CASSLAWGYEQYF
TRBV5-1	NA	TRBJ1-1	TRBD1	TGCGCCAGCAGCCCGACAGGGGGCCTTGAAGCTTTCTTT	CASSPTGGLEAFF
TRBV7-2	NA	TRBJ2-1	TRBD2	TGTGCCAGCAGCTTAGTTGGGACTAGCGGGAGGGCCATAGCTGAGCAGTTCTTC	CASSLVGTSGRAIAEQFF
TRBV9	NA	TRBJ2-7	NA	TGTGCCAGCAGCGTAGCAGGATACGAGCAGTACTTC	CASSVAGYEQYF
TRBV5-1	NA	TRBJ2-3	NA	TGCGCCAGCAGCTTGGCCGGGGGAGATACGCAGTATTTT	CASSLAGGDTQYF